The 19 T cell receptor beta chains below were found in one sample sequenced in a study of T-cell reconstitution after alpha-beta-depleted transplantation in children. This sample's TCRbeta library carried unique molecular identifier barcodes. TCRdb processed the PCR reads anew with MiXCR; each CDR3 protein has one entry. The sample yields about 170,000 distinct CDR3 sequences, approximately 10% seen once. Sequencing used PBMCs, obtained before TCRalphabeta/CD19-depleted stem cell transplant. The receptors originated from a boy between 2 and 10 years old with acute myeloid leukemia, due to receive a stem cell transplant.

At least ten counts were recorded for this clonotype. The CDR3 sequence: CASSPEPGQLNSPLHF. The CDR3 DNA reads TGTGCCAGCTCACCAGAACCGGGACAGCTTAATTCACCCCTCCACTTT. The gene calls are TRBV18 and TRBJ1-6; TRBD1 agrees at 7 bases. J was trimmed by 6 bases and V by 2 bases; bases with no gene match: 7. Germline CDR1 KGHSH, CDR2 LQKENI. The CDR3 covers 16 residues.

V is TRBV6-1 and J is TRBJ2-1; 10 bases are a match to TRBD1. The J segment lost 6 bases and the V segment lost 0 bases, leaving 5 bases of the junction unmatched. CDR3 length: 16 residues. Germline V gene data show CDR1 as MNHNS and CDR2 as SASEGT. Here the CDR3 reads CASSEADRGLSNEQFF. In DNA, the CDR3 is TGTGCCAGCAGTGAAGCTGACAGGGGGCTTTCCAATGAGCAGTTCTTC.

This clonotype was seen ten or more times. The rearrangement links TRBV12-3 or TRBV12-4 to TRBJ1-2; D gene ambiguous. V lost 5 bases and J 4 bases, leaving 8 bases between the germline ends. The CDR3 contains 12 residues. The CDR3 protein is CASSVSSYGYTF. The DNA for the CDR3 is TGTGCCAGCAGTGTGAGCTCCTATGGCTACACCTTC.

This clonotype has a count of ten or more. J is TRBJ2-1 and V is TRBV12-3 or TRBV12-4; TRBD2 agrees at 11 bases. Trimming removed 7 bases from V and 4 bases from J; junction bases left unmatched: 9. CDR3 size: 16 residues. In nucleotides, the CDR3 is TGTGCCAGCACCTCCTTAGCGGGAGGGTCGTACAATGAGCAGTTCTTC. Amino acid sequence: CASTSLAGGSYNEQFF.

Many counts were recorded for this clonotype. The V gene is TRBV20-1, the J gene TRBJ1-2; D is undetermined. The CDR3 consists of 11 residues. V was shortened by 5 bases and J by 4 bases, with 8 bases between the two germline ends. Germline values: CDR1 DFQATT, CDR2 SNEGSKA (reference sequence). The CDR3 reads CSAPPSYGYTF. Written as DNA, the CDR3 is TGCAGTGCTCCGCCCAGCTATGGCTACACCTTC.

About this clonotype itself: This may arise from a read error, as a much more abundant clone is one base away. The CDR3 DNA follows: TGCGCCAGCAGCCCGTGGCAGGGTGACACTGAAGCTTTCTTT. Translated, it gives CASSPWQGDTEAFF. This chain links TRBV5-1 with TRBJ1-1; D might be TRBD1 (5 bases). This CDR3 is built from 14 residues. The germline V and J ends were trimmed by 4 bases and 3 bases, with 13 bases remaining between them. CDR1 is SGHRS and CDR2 is YFSETQ in the germline V gene.

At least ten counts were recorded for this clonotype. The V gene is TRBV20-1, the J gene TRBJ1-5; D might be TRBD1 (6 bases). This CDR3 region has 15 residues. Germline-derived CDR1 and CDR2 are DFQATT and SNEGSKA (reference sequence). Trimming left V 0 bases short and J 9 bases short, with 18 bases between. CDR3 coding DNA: TGCAGTGCTAGAGATGGGGAAACAGGGTTGGGGCCCCAGCATTTT. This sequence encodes CSARDGETGLGPQHF.

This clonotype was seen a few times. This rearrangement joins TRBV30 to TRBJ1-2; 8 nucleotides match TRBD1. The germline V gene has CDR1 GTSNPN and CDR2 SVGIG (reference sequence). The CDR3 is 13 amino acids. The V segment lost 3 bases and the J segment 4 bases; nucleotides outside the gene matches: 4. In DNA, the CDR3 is TGTGCCTGGAGGCCGACAGGGGCCTATGGCTACACCTTC. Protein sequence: CAWRPTGAYGYTF.

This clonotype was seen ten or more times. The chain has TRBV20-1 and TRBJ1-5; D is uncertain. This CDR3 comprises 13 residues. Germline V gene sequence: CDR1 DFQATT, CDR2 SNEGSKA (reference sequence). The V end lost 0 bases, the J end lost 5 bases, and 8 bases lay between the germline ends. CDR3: CSARDLSDQPQHF. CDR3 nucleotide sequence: TGCAGTGCTAGAGATCTTTCGGATCAGCCCCAGCATTTT.

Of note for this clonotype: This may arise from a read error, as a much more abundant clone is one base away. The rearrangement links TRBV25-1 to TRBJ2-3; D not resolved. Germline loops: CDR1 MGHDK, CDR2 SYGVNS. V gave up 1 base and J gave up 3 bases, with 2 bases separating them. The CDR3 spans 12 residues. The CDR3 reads CASSESTDTQYF. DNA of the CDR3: TGTGCCAGCAGTGAATCGACAGATACGCAGTATTTT.

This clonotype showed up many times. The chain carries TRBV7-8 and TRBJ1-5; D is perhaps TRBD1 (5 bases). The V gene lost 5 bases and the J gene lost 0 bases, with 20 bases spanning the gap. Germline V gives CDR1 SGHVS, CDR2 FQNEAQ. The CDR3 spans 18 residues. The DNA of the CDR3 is TGTGCCAGCAGCCTGGGACGAATCTTAGTGAATAGCAATCAGCCCCAGCATTTT. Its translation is CASSLGRILVNSNQPQHF.

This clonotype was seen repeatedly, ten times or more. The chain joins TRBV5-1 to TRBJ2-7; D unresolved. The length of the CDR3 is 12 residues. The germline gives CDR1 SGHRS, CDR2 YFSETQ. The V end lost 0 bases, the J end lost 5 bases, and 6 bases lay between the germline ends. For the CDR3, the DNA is TGCGCCAGCAGCTTGGAGGCAGACGAGCAGTACTTC. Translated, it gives CASSLEADEQYF.

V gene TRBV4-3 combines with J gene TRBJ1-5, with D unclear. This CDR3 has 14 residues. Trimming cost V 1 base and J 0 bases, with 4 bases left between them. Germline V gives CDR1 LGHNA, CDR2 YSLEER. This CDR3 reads CASSQAPSNQPQHF. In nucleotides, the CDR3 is TGCGCCAGCAGCCAAGCTCCTAGCAATCAGCCCCAGCATTTT.

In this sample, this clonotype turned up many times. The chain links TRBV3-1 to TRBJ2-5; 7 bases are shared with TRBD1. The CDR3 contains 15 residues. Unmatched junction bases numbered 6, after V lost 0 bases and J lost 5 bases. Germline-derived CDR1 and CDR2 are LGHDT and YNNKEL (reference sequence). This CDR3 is CASSQESRGKETQYF. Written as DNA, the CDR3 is TGTGCCAGCAGCCAAGAGTCCAGGGGGAAGGAGACCCAGTACTTC.

CDR3 loop: CASSYDPAGGAYEQYF. The CDR3 region has the DNA TGTGCCAGCAGTTACGATCCCGCGGGAGGTGCCTACGAGCAGTACTTC. The V call is TRBV6-5, the J call TRBJ2-7; 8 bases map to TRBD2. The CDR3 runs to 16 residues. V was pared by 2 bases and J by 2 bases, with 8 bases of the junction left unmatched. CDR1 and CDR2 from the germline V gene are MNHEY and SVGAGI.

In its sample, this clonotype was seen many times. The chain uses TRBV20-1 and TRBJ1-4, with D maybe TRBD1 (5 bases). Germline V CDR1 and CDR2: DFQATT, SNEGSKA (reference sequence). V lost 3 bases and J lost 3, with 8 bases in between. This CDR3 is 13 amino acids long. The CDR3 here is CSARVTANEKLFF. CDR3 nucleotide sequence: TGCAGTGCTAGGGTGACAGCTAATGAAAAACTGTTTTTT.

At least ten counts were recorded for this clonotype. Here the CDR3 DNA reads TGTGCCAGCAGTTTCCGACAGGGCGACCTTGCTAACTATGGCTACACCTTC. This sequence encodes CASSFRQGDLANYGYTF. The chain uses TRBV12-3 or TRBV12-4 and TRBJ1-2, with 7 bases identical to TRBD1. There are 17 residues in the CDR3. J was trimmed by 0 bases and V by 3 bases; bases with no gene match: 10.

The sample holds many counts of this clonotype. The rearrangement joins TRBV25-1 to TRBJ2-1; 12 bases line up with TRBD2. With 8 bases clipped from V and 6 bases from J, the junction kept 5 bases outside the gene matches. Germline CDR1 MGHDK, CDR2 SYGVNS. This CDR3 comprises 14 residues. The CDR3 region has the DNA TGTGCCAGCCGGGGGACTAGCGGGTTCAATGAGCAGTTCTTC. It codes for CASRGTSGFNEQFF.

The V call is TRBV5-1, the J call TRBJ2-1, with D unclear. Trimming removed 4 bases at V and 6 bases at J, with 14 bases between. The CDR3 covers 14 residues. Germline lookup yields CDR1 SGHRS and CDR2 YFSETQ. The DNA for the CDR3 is TGCGCCAGCAGCCTGGACGCCGTTAGCAATGAGCAGTTCTTC. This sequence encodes CASSLDAVSNEQFF.